The T cell receptor beta chain under discussion was sequenced for a study of Ad26.COV2.S vaccination and SARS-CoV-2 variants. Only in-frame clones appear in the TCRdb table, and some are missing; sequencing was by immunoSEQ multiplex PCR. The table has just under 250,000 clones, approximately 88% seen once; the top ten hold over 8.5%. This sample's treatment: about 20 received Ad26.COV2.S at low or high dose, single or two shots; 5 received placebo; per-sample allocation not given. Samples analyzed were those drawn on day 63 after the first vaccine or placebo injection. From germline, CDR1 is LNHDA and CDR2 SQIVND (reference sequence). The length of the CDR3 is 15 residues. Trimming cost V 3 bases and J 9 bases, with 18 bases left between them.

The specimen comprised peripheral blood, sampled in a trial of Ad26.COV2.S vaccine versus placebo. The TCR comes from a person aged 18-65 years who received the Ad26.COV2.S COVID-19 vaccine or a placebo. The chain links TRBV19 to TRBJ2-1; no clear D. The CDR3 loop reads CASSIVASPESEQFF. The CDR3 nucleotides are TGTGCCAGTAGTATCGTGGCTAGTCCCGAGAGTGAGCAGTTCTTC.